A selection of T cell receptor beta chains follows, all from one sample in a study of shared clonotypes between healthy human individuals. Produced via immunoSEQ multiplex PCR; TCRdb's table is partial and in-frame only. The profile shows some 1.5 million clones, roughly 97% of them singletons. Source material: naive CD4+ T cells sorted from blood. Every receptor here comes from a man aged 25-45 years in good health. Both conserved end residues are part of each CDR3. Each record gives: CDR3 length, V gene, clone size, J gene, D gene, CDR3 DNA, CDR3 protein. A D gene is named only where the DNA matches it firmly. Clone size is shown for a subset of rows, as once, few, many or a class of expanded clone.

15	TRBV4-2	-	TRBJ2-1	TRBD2	TGTGCCAGCAGCCAGGGACTAGCGGGAGATAATGAGCAGTTCTTC	CASSQGLAGDNEQFF
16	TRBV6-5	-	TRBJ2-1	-	TGTGCCAGCAGTTACTCCAGGCGGAGTACACGGAATGAGCAGTTCTTC	CASSYSRRSTRNEQFF
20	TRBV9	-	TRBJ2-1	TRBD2	TGTGCCAGCAGCGTAGCTCCTAGGGCTAGCGGGAGCTCATACAATGATGGGCAGTTCTTC	CASSVAPRASGSSYNDGQFF
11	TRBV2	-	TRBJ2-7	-	TGTGCCAGCACGGTCTTTTACGAGCAGTACTTC	CASTVFYEQYF
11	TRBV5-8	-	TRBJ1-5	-	TGTGCCAGCAGCTTGAATCAGCCCCAGCATTTT	CASSLNQPQHF
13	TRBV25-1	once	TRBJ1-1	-	TGTGCCAGCAAAACCCGCGTTAACACTGAAGCTTTCTTT	CASKTRVNTEAFF
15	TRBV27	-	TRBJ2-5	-	TGTGCCAGCAGTTTTACGGTGGCGGACCAAGAGACCCAGTACTTC	CASSFTVADQETQYF
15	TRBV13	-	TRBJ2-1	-	TGTGCCAGCAGCTTAGGTACAGGACTTTACAATGAGCAGTTCTTC	CASSLGTGLYNEQFF
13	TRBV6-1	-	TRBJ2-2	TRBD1	TGTGCCAGCAGGGGACAGGGGGCCGGGGAGCTGTTTTTT	CASRGQGAGELFF
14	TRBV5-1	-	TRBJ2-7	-	TGCGCCAGCAGCTATCGGGACACCTCCTACGAGCAGTACTTC	CASSYRDTSYEQYF
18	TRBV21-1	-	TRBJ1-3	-	TGTGCCAGCAGCAGGTTACGTCGTCGACTCAGCTCTGGAAACACCATATATTTT	CASSRLRRRLSSGNTIYF
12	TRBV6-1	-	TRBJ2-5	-	TGTGCCAGCAGGTATCTCCAAGAGACCCAGTACTTC	CASRYLQETQYF
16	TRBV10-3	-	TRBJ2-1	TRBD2	TGTGCCATCAGTGCGAAGCGGGAGAAACAATACAATGAGCAGTTCTTC	CAISAKREKQYNEQFF
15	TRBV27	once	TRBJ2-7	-	TGTGCCAGCAGTCGTCCGCCGGGATTCACCTACGAGCAGTACTTC	CASSRPPGFTYEQYF
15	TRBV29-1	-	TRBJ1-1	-	TGCAGGGGTCCAGGGAGGGGCGGTTTAGACACTGAAGCTTTCTTT	CRGPGRGGLDTEAFF
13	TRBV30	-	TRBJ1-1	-	TGTGCCTGGAGTAGCAGGATGAACACTGAAGCTTTCTTT	CAWSSRMNTEAFF
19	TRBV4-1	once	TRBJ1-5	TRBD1	TGCGCCAGCAGCCGAGGGACAGGGGAATCTTTCTTTAGCAATCAGCCCCAGCATTTT	CASSRGTGESFFSNQPQHF
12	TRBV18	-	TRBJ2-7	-	TGTGCCAGCTCATTCCAGGGCTACGAGCAGTACTTC	CASSFQGYEQYF
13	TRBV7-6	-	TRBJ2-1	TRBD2	TGTGCCAGCAGCCCCGGGACTACCGGTGAGCAGTTCTTC	CASSPGTTGEQFF
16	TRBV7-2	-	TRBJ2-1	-	TGTGCCACCTATTCAGAATCGGGGGGCCGTTGGAATGAGCAGTTCTTC	CATYSESGGRWNEQFF
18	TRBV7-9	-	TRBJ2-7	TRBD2	TGTGCCAGCAGACCACCGGGACTAGCGAAAGAAAGCTCCTACGAGCAGTACTTC	CASRPPGLAKESSYEQYF
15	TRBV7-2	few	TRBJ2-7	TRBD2	TGTGCCAGCTCACTAGCGGGAGGGCTTTCAGCGGAGCAGTACTTC	CASSLAGGLSAEQYF
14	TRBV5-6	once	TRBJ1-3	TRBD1	TGTGCCAGCAGCTTGGAGGGGGCGGCGTACACCATATATTTT	CASSLEGAAYTIYF
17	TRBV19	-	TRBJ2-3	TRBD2	TGTGCCAGTAGTAGTCATAGCCTAGCGGGTAGTCGCGATACGCAGTATTTT	CASSSHSLAGSRDTQYF